These 7 T cell receptor beta chains share one sample of origin, sequenced in a study of cytomegalovirus exposure and HLA in healthy donors. 60 Vbeta and 13 Jbeta primers were used in PCR. The repertoire was sequenced with immunoSEQ multiplex PCR; TCRdb's copy has only in-frame clones and lacks some. Of approximately 120,000 clones in the sample, around two thirds were seen once. Sequenced: PBMCs. These receptors all stem from a man aged 55 to 70 in good health and CMV-seropositive.

The chain is built from TRBV21-1 and TRBJ1-5; the table calls TRBD1, which could not be checked here. TRBV21-1 is flagged as a pseudogene. CDR3 size: 14 residues. The CDR3 here is CASSRTGSNQPQHF. The CDR3 DNA follows: TGTGCCAGCAGTAGGACAGGGAGCAATCAGCCCCAGCATTTT.

The chain uses TRBV27 and TRBJ2-1; TRBD2 aligns across 14 bases. Germline V gives CDR1 MNHEY, CDR2 SMNVEV (reference sequence). V gave up 8 bases and J gave up 1 base; unmatched junction bases: 4. The CDR3 has 16 amino acids. CDR3 DNA: TGTGCCAGCCGGACTAGCGGGGGGCAATCCTACAATGAGCAGTTCTTC. Residues: CASRTSGGQSYNEQFF.

This clone was recorded only once. The J gene is TRBJ1-1, the V gene TRBV29-1; D not resolved. With 7 bases removed from V and 0 bases from J, the gap between germline ends came to 12 bases. CDR1 is SQVTM and CDR2 is ANQGSEA in the germline V gene. The CDR3 has 13 residues. The CDR3 sequence: CSGQRSMNTEAFF. CDR3 coding DNA: TGCAGCGGTCAACGGAGCATGAACACTGAAGCTTTCTTT.

The rearrangement uses TRBV30 and TRBJ1-2, with a weak D call TRBD1 (6 bases). V was clipped by 0 bases and J by 7 bases, with 12 bases between them. This CDR3 has 13 residues. Germline V gene sequence: CDR1 GTSNPN, CDR2 SVGIG (reference sequence). CDR3 nucleotides: TGTGCCTGGAGTGTTACAGGGACGCTTGGCTACACCTTC. It encodes CAWSVTGTLGYTF.

The J gene is TRBJ1-2, the V gene TRBV19, with 11 bases aligning to TRBD1. V lost 3 bases to trimming and J lost 3 bases; unmatched junction nucleotides: 9. This CDR3 has 17 amino acids. Germline V lookup: CDR1 LNHDA, CDR2 SQIVND (reference sequence). The CDR3 DNA is TGTGCCAGTAGTATGTATGCCTGGACAGGGGGCGACTATGGCTACACCTTC. It specifies CASSMYAWTGGDYGYTF.

CDR3 DNA: TGCGCCAGCAGCTCAGACTTCCACACCGGGGAGCTGTTTTTT. It translates to CASSSDFHTGELFF. The rearrangement links TRBV5-1 to TRBJ2-2; no clear D. The V end was cut by 3 bases, the J end by 3 bases, with 9 bases between. CDR3 length: 14 residues. In germline, CDR1 is SGHRS, CDR2 YFSETQ.

About this clone: Mismatch with germline at one junction end may stem from a read error. The chain couples TRBV7-3 to TRBJ1-1; D gene ambiguous. The V gene's germline CDR1 is SGHTA and CDR2 FQGTGA. This CDR3 is 13 amino acids long. The CDR3: CASSLTMEAPRNF. CDR3 bases: TGTGCCAGCAGCTTAACGATGGAGGCTCCGCGAAACTTT.